The 10 T cell receptor beta chains presented below share a single source sample, sequenced in a study of shared clonotypes between healthy human individuals. Naive CD8 populations comprised CD45RO-negative cells positively selected for CCR7, excluding terminally differentiated effector memory CD45RA+ cells. The method was immunoSEQ multiplex PCR; TCRdb's version includes in-frame clones alone and lacks a portion of them. This sample carries nearly 2 million clones, approximately 95% of them seen once, and the ten largest clones take approximately 1.2%. The sequencing sample was made of naive CD8+ T cells sorted from blood. These receptors were obtained from a man aged 18 to 29 in good health.

The chain has TRBV19 and TRBJ1-1, with D unresolved. The length of the CDR3 is 15 residues. Germline assignment: CDR1 LNHDA and CDR2 SQIVND (reference sequence). V shed 7 bases and J shed 6 bases, with 21 bases lying between them. CDR3 in DNA: TGTGCCAGTACCGATCGGGGTCTCGGGTGGGCTGAAGCTTTCTTT. Amino acids: CASTDRGLGWAEAFF.

This chain links TRBV4-1 with TRBJ2-1; perhaps TRBD1 as D (5 bases). The CDR3 is 17 amino acids. Trimming removed 1 base at V and 0 bases at J, with 13 bases between. Germline V gene lookup returns CDR1 MGHRA and CDR2 YSYEKL. The CDR3 spells CASSQGGRISSYNEQFF. DNA for the CDR3: TGCGCCAGCAGCCAAGGGGGCCGGATAAGCTCCTACAATGAGCAGTTCTTC.

The chain uses TRBV9 and TRBJ1-1, with D perhaps TRBD1 (6 bases). CDR3 length equals 15 residues. Germline V gene data show CDR1 as SGDLS and CDR2 as YYNGEE. Trimming removed 2 bases at V and 3 bases at J, with 14 bases between. The CDR3 nucleotides read TGTGCCAGCAGCGTCACAGGGATGAGGGACACTGAAGCTTTCTTT. Encoded protein: CASSVTGMRDTEAFF. Complete variable domain (other parts from reference TRBV9 and TRBJ1-1): DSGVTQTPKHLITATGQRVTLRCSPRSGDLSVYWYQQSLDQGLQFLIQYYNGEERAKGNILERFSAQQFPDLHSELNLSSLELGDSALYFCASSVTGMRDTEAFFGQGTRLTVV.

The chain employs TRBV28 and TRBJ2-7; D gene unclear. The V gene lost 3 bases and the J gene lost 6 bases, with 9 bases spanning the gap. Germline V lookup: CDR1 MDHEN, CDR2 SYDVKM. The CDR3 has 12 amino acids. Here the CDR3 DNA reads TGTGCCAGCAGTTTTACCGCGTTCGAGCAGTACTTC. It specifies CASSFTAFEQYF. The entire variable domain, with the rest obtained from reference TRBV28 and TRBJ2-7, is as follows: DVKVTQSSRYLVKRTGEKVFLECVQDMDHENMFWYRQDPGLGLRLIYFSYDVKMKEKGDIPEGYSVSREKKERFSLILESASTNQTSMYLCASSFTAFEQYFGPGTRLTVT.

The chain couples TRBV7-9 to TRBJ2-1; TRBD1 might be the D (6 bases). Germline-derived CDR1 and CDR2 are SEHNR and FQNEAQ (reference sequence). V dropped 2 bases and J dropped 2 bases, with 16 bases sitting between them. The CDR3 loop spans 17 amino acids. The CDR3 DNA sequence: TGTGCCAGCAGCTTAAATTTGAGAGGGGGAGCCTACAATGAGCAGTTCTTC. Translating it yields CASSLNLRGGAYNEQFF. The variable domain in full, completed from reference TRBV7-9 and TRBJ2-1, reads DTGVSQNPRHKITKRGQNVTFRCDPISEHNRLYWYRQTLGQGPEFLTYFQNEAQLEKSRLLSDRFSAERPKGSFSTLEIQRTEQGDSAMYLCASSLNLRGGAYNEQFFGPGTRLTVL.

This chain links TRBV6-1 with TRBJ2-7; weak D call: TRBD1 (6 bases). Looked up from germline, CDR1 is MNHNS and CDR2 is SASEGT. V was clipped by 4 bases and J by 4 bases, with 11 bases between them. The CDR3 totals 13 residues. In nucleotides, the CDR3 is TGTGCCAGCAGTGTAACAGGGTTGTACGAGCAGTACTTC. Amino acid sequence: CASSVTGLYEQYF.

The chain joins TRBV5-1 to TRBJ2-1; 10 positions agree with TRBD2. This CDR3 contains 15 residues. Germline CDR1 and CDR2: SGHRS and YFSETQ. With V trimmed by 4 bases and J by 5 bases, 6 bases remained unmatched. CDR3 coding DNA: TGCGCCAGCAGCCTCTCCAGCGGGAGGGACAATGAGCAGTTCTTC. Translated: CASSLSSGRDNEQFF.

The chain is built from TRBV5-5 and TRBJ2-7, with D uncertain. Trimming pared 6 bases from V and 6 bases from J, leaving 19 bases between. Germline V gene lookup returns CDR1 SGHKS and CDR2 YYEKEE (reference sequence). The CDR3 totals 14 residues. In nucleotides, the CDR3 is TGTGCCAGCAACCCCGGAGACACATCACTCGAGCAGTACTTC. Encoded protein: CASNPGDTSLEQYF.

Concerning this clone: This sample includes further DNA sequences coding for the same CDR3. In DNA form, the CDR3 reads TGTGCCAGCAGCCTGGTTTCCGGGGAGCTGTTTTTT. Amino acid sequence: CASSLVSGELFF. The rearrangement joins TRBV5-6 to TRBJ2-2; D unclear. This CDR3 contains 12 residues. Germline CDR1 is SGHDT and CDR2 is YYEEEE. The ends were cut back, 4 bases at V and 6 bases at J, with 7 bases in the middle.

In regard to this clone: An end of the junction does not agree with germline; a read error may underlie this. This chain links TRBV7-3 with TRBJ2-7; 9 bases line up with TRBD1. The germline V gene encodes CDR1 SGHTA and CDR2 FQGTGA. This CDR3 comprises 15 residues. The CDR3 sequence: CASSLTGGASYEQYF. The CDR3, as DNA: TGTGCCAGCAGCCTAACAGGGGGCGCCTCCTACGAGCAGTACTTC.